Shown below are 6 T cell receptor beta chains from a single sample sequenced in a study of identical twins. From the 5' RACE reads, TCRdb called clonotypes with MiXCR, one entry per CDR3 protein. This table has some 560,000 distinct CDR3 sequences, over 8.5% appearing once. These same data were also listed under a study on yellow fever vaccine responses in identical twins.

Sequences were obtained from PBMCs. These receptors were taken from a woman between 18 and 30 years old in good health.

V gene TRBV30 combines with J gene TRBJ2-5; 7 bases fit TRBD1. The CDR3 is 13 amino acids. The V and J ends lost 4 bases and 5 bases, in that order; junction bases with no gene match: 7. CDR1 and CDR2 from the germline V gene are GTSNPN and SVGIG (reference sequence). For the CDR3, the DNA is TGTGCCTGGAACACAGGGGATAGGGAGACCCAGTACTTC. It yields the protein CAWNTGDRETQYF.

This clonotype was detected only a few times. V gene TRBV24-1 combines with J gene TRBJ2-2; a possible D gene is TRBD2 (6 bases). The CDR3 loop spans 16 amino acids. The germline V gene encodes CDR1 KGHDR and CDR2 SFDVKD. Deletions cut 3 bases from V and 5 bases from J, with 15 bases between. CDR3 sequence: CATSDPGLGRTGELFF. The CDR3, as DNA: TGTGCCACCAGTGATCCGGGACTTGGGAGGACCGGGGAGCTGTTTTTT.

The chain has TRBV6-2 or TRBV6-3 and TRBJ2-3, with D possibly matching TRBD1 (5 bases). This CDR3 has 15 residues. The V end lost 7 bases, the J end lost 1 base, and 15 bases lay between the germline ends. CDR1 and CDR2 (germline): MNHEY, SVGEGT. CDR3 coding DNA: TGTGCCAGCACCTTAAGGGGTTTGGGCACAGATACGCAGTATTTT. Its protein is CASTLRGLGTDTQYF.

This clonotype was picked up a small number of times. The chain employs TRBV7-3 and TRBJ2-2, with D possibly being TRBD1 or TRBD2 (5 bases each). Trimming stripped 5 bases from V and 6 bases from J, with 16 bases between. Germline-derived CDR1 and CDR2 are SGHTA and FQGTGA. The CDR3 contains 15 residues. As DNA, the CDR3 is TGTGCCAGCAGCGACACCGGGGCTCGGGCCGGGGAGCTGTTTTTT. Protein sequence: CASSDTGARAGELFF.

As for this clonotype: A read error may be the cause here, since a much bigger clone is one base away. The chain is built from TRBV7-6 and TRBJ2-1; TRBD1 matches at 7 bases. The CDR3 sequence is 18 residues long. V was pared by 2 bases and J by 11 bases, with 21 bases of the junction left unmatched. CDR1 SGHVS and CDR2 FNYEAQ come from the germline V gene. Here the CDR3 reads CASSLPMTGSTPFDKQFF. The CDR3 DNA reads as TGTGCCAGCAGCTTACCAATGACAGGGAGTACCCCTTTTGATAAGCAGTTCTTC.

This clonotype has only one observation. The chain has TRBV5-1 and TRBJ2-1; 9 bases map to TRBD1. J gave up 6 bases and V 4 bases, and 20 bases lay outside the gene matches. Germline values: CDR1 SGHRS, CDR2 YFSETQ. The CDR3 totals 19 residues. The CDR3 loop reads CASSPLPGQGPGGSNEQFF. The CDR3 DNA reads TGCGCCAGCAGCCCTTTACCGGGACAGGGCCCGGGCGGGAGCAATGAGCAGTTCTTC.